This entry lists 5 T cell receptor beta chains sequenced from one sample in a study of radiotherapy plus CTLA-4 blockade in lung cancer. Profiling relied on immunoSEQ multiplex PCR, and the TCRdb table lists in-frame clones only, not all of them. The table records tens of thousands of clones, about four fifths of them present only once. The input for sequencing was peripheral blood, taken from a patient treated with radiotherapy plus ipilimumab. All receptors come from a human donor with non-small cell lung cancer who had stable disease on radiotherapy plus ipilimumab.

V and J are TRBV27 and TRBJ1-4; no reliable D call. Trimming cost V 4 bases and J 3 bases, with 12 bases left between them. CDR3 length: 15 amino acids. Per the germline V gene, CDR1 is MNHEY and CDR2 is SMNVEV (reference sequence). The CDR3 region is CASSSFQAPNEKLFF. DNA of the CDR3: TGTGCCAGCAGTTCCTTCCAGGCACCTAATGAAAAACTGTTTTTT.

The chain couples TRBV7-3 to TRBJ2-3; no firm D call. The CDR3 contains 12 residues. V shed 4 bases and J shed 0 bases, with 2 bases lying between them. The V gene's germline CDR1 is SGHTA and CDR2 FQGTGA. The CDR3 region is CASSSSTDTQYF. DNA of the CDR3: TGTGCCAGCAGCTCTAGCACAGATACGCAGTATTTT.

The chain recombines TRBV6-5 with TRBJ2-2; 10 bases are shared with TRBD2. J lost 1 base, V lost 4 bases, and 0 bases had no gene match. Germline CDR1 reads MNHEY; CDR2 reads SVGAGI. The CDR3 extends over 15 amino acids. DNA for the CDR3: TGTGCCAGCAGTTCTAGCGGGGGGAACACCGGGGAGCTGTTTTTT. Its protein product is CASSSSGGNTGELFF.

This clone was recorded once. The CDR3 sequence is CASSESTSGSSEQYF. CDR3 nucleotide sequence: TGTGCCAGCAGTGAGTCGACTAGCGGGAGTTCCGAGCAGTACTTC. The chain has TRBV6-4 and TRBJ2-7; 12 nucleotides match TRBD2. Unmatched junction bases numbered 6, after V lost 3 bases and J lost 6 bases. This CDR3 has 15 amino acids. The germline V gene has CDR1 MRHNA and CDR2 SNTAGT.

The chain is built from TRBV28 and TRBJ1-5; D gene ambiguous. Trimming stripped 7 bases from V and 1 base from J, with 8 bases between. Germline V gene lookup returns CDR1 MDHEN and CDR2 SYDVKM. CDR3 size: 13 residues. CDR3 sequence: CASTIRSNQPQHF. Here the CDR3 DNA reads TGTGCCAGCACCATCCGGAGCAATCAGCCCCAGCATTTT.